One sample yielded the 17 T cell receptor beta chains listed below, sequenced in a study of Ad26.COV2.S vaccination and SARS-CoV-2 variants. Treatment given: some 19 received Ad26.COV2.S at low or high dose, single or two shots; about 5 received placebo; per-sample allocation not given. Samples were taken on day 63 after the first vaccine or placebo injection. Clones were sequenced by immunoSEQ multiplex PCR, and TCRdb holds only the in-frame ones, with some missing. The sample has roughly 500,000 clones, about 83% seen once. The sample was peripheral blood, taken in a trial of Ad26.COV2.S vaccine versus placebo. The receptors originated from a person aged 18-60 years who received the Ad26.COV2.S COVID-19 vaccine or a placebo.

The gene calls are TRBV7-9 and TRBJ1-4; D possibly corresponds to TRBD1 (6 bases). The V gene's germline CDR1 is SEHNR and CDR2 FQNEAQ (reference sequence). V lost 5 bases, J lost 4 bases, and 14 bases lay in between. The CDR3 extends over 15 amino acids. The CDR3 here is CASSTGMSVNEKLFF. CDR3 nucleotides: TGTGCCAGCAGCACAGGGATGTCAGTTAATGAAAAACTGTTTTTT.

The gene calls are TRBV7-9 and TRBJ2-5; 8 bases line up with TRBD1. Germline V CDR1 and CDR2: SEHNR, FQNEAQ (reference sequence). J was trimmed by 2 bases and V by 5 bases; bases with no gene match: 7. This CDR3 region has 15 residues. The CDR3, as DNA: TGTGCCAGCAGCCCGACGGACAGGGTTCAAGAGACCCAGTACTTC. Its protein is CASSPTDRVQETQYF.

The V and J genes are TRBV6-5 and TRBJ2-1; D gene unclear. V was trimmed by 0 bases and J by 6 bases, leaving 9 bases between them. The CDR3 covers 14 residues. Germline loops: CDR1 MNHEY, CDR2 SVGAGI. CDR3 residues: CASSYSGRGNEQFF. The CDR3 DNA reads as TGTGCCAGCAGTTACTCGGGAAGAGGCAATGAGCAGTTCTTC.

This chain connects TRBV18 to TRBJ2-7; 8 nucleotides agree with TRBD1. V was pared by 8 bases and J by 3 bases, with 9 bases of the junction left unmatched. Germline V gene data show CDR1 as KGHSH and CDR2 as LQKENI. The CDR3 length is 14 residues. CDR3 DNA: TGTGCCAGCGCGCCGGGACAGGCGAACTACGAGCAGTACTTC. Translating gives CASAPGQANYEQYF.

V usage is TRBV3-1 (or the pseudogene TRBV3-2) and J usage is TRBJ2-5; TRBD2 agrees at 12 bases. CDR3 length equals 16 residues. Germline CDR1 LGHDT, CDR2 YNNKEL (reference sequence). The V gene end was trimmed by 4 bases and the J gene end by 4 bases; junction bases not matched to a gene: 7. The CDR3 DNA reads TGTGCCAGCAGCCGTCAGACTAGCGGGAGTATAGAGACCCAGTACTTC. This encodes CASSRQTSGSIETQYF.

This chain connects TRBV6-5 to TRBJ2-2; D ambiguous. The CDR3 length is 15 residues. The germline V gene has CDR1 MNHEY and CDR2 SVGAGI. V was clipped by 2 bases and J by 6 bases, with 13 bases between them. CDR3 region: CASSYRVRLPGELFF. The CDR3 DNA reads TGTGCCAGCAGTTACCGAGTCCGTCTTCCCGGGGAGCTGTTTTTT.

The chain's CDR3 is CASSVIPGTNEQFF. As DNA, the CDR3 is TGTGCCAGCAGCGTAATTCCAGGGACGAATGAGCAGTTCTTC. The J gene is TRBJ2-1, the V gene TRBV9; D tentatively fits TRBD1 or TRBD2 (5 bases each). V was clipped by 1 base and J by 7 bases, with 12 bases between them. Germline V gene data show CDR1 as SGDLS and CDR2 as YYNGEE. The CDR3 sequence is 14 residues long.

This clone came up once. This chain links TRBV28 with TRBJ2-7, with unresolved D. Trimming took off 1 base at V and 5 bases at J, with 9 bases between the two ends. This CDR3 spans 13 amino acids. The germline V gene encodes CDR1 MDHEN and CDR2 SYDVKM. The DNA of the CDR3 is TGTGCCAGCAGTTTATCCTTTCCCCACGAGCAGTACTTC. Protein sequence: CASSLSFPHEQYF.

This clone showed up just once. The chain is built from TRBV11-2 and TRBJ2-3; D is uncertain. Between the trimmed V and J ends, which lost 4 bases and 3 bases, there was a span of 11 bases. Germline V lookup: CDR1 SGHAT, CDR2 FQNNGV. The CDR3 extends over 14 amino acids. CDR3 residues: CASSSNYPTDTQYF. The CDR3 coding sequence is TGTGCCAGCAGCTCGAACTACCCAACAGATACGCAGTATTTT.

The chain recombines TRBV3-1 (or the pseudogene TRBV3-2) with TRBJ1-1; D possibly corresponds to TRBD1 (5 bases). The V gene lost 1 base and the J gene lost 3 bases, with 12 bases spanning the gap. Germline values: CDR1 LGHDT, CDR2 YNNKEL (reference sequence). The CDR3 has 15 residues. The CDR3 loop reads CASSQAGGWDTEAFF. CDR3 nucleotides: TGTGCCAGCAGCCAAGCTGGGGGTTGGGACACTGAAGCTTTCTTT.

This chain links TRBV19 with TRBJ2-7; the match to TRBD1 covers 11 bases. Germline-derived CDR1 and CDR2 are LNHDA and SQIVND (reference sequence). This CDR3 has 15 residues. Trimming cost V 1 base and J 4 bases; bases outside gene matches: 3. The CDR3 reads CASSIGGTGGYEQYF. The CDR3 nucleotides read TGTGCCAGTAGTATAGGAGGGACAGGGGGTTACGAGCAGTACTTC.

The chain links TRBV19 to TRBJ1-1; D not certain. Trimming shortened V by 5 bases and J by 7 bases, and 14 bases separated the two germline ends. Per germline, CDR1 LNHDA and CDR2 SQIVND (reference sequence). The CDR3 is 13 amino acids. The CDR3 DNA is TGTGCCAGTAGTGTAAAGGGCCTGCTTGAAGCTTTCTTT. Translating gives CASSVKGLLEAFF.

This clone was seen a single time. This chain joins TRBV24-1 and TRBJ1-2; a weak D match, TRBD1 (5 bases). V was clipped by 6 bases and J by 6 bases, with 10 bases between them. Looked up from germline, CDR1 is KGHDR and CDR2 is SFDVKD. The CDR3 loop spans 12 amino acids. This CDR3 reads CATSSGLDGYTF. DNA for the CDR3: TGTGCCACCAGTTCAGGGCTTGATGGCTACACCTTC.

V usage is TRBV9 and J usage is TRBJ1-1, with 7 bases that match TRBD1. J gave up 7 bases and V 5 bases, and 11 bases lay outside the gene matches. CDR3 length: 14 residues. Germline lookup yields CDR1 SGDLS and CDR2 YYNGEE. The CDR3 DNA follows: TGTGCCAGCAGTCACGGGACAGAAAGTTTTGAAGCTTTCTTT. This sequence encodes CASSHGTESFEAFF.

V is TRBV19 and J is TRBJ1-1; D is undetermined. CDR1 is LNHDA and CDR2 is SQIVND in the germline V gene (reference sequence). The CDR3 has 13 amino acids. The V gene lost 6 bases and the J gene lost 4 bases, with 12 bases spanning the gap. CDR3 region: CASRWEVRTEAFF. Written as DNA, the CDR3 is TGTGCCAGTAGATGGGAGGTGCGCACTGAAGCTTTCTTT.

The chain recombines TRBV28 with TRBJ1-1; D gene uncertain. Germline values: CDR1 MDHEN, CDR2 SYDVKM. This CDR3 region has 16 residues. Trimming took 4 bases from V and 0 from J, leaving 15 bases between them. For the CDR3, the DNA is TGTGCCAGCAGTTCCCCGTGGGGAGAGTTGAACACTGAAGCTTTCTTT. It is translated as CASSSPWGELNTEAFF. The full variable domain, with the rest looked up from reference TRBV28 and TRBJ1-1, is DVKVTQSSRYLVKRTGEKVFLECVQDMDHENMFWYRQDPGLGLRLIYFSYDVKMKEKGDIPEGYSVSREKKERFSLILESASTNQTSMYLCASSSPWGELNTEAFFGQGTRLTVV.

The chain uses TRBV21-1 and TRBJ2-5; no check of the table's D call, TRBD1, against the DNA was made. TRBV21-1 is listed as a pseudogene. There are 21 residues in the CDR3. CDR3 DNA sequence: TGTGCCAGCAGCAAAGCCCCGCCGGGACAGGGGTATCCGAAGTCACAAGAGACCCAGTACTTC. Translation gives CASSKAPPGQGYPKSQETQYF.